This T cell receptor (beta chain) was identified during a study of shared clonotypes between healthy human individuals. With respect to this clone: Antigen: not known.

Overall study findings and caveats: In general, naive subsets displayed greater estimated richness than memory subsets did.

The CDR3 spans 15 residues. V shed 2 bases and J shed 0 bases, with 11 bases lying between them. CDR1 is SGHVS and CDR2 is FNYEAQ in the germline V gene. Replicate sorted-subset PCRs were loaded with about 0.2 ug DNA, 29,000 or so T cell genomes. Sequencing was performed with immunoSEQ multiplex PCR; in TCRdb, only in-frame clones are kept and a portion is missing. The sample includes over a million clones, under 80% of them seen just once. This clonotype was obtained from a young man in good health. The V gene is TRBV7-6, the J gene TRBJ2-7, with a possible D match to TRBD2 (5 bases). Sequencing was done on a sample of memory CD4+ T cells sorted from blood. As for subset: CD45RA-negative fraction. The CDR3 reads CASSLLTGNSYEQYF. The CDR3, as DNA: TGTGCCAGCAGCTTATTGACGGGAAACTCCTACGAGCAGTACTTC.